This T cell receptor beta chain was recovered during a study of cytomegalovirus exposure and HLA in healthy donors. Unmatched junction bases numbered 10, after V lost 4 bases and J lost 11 bases. The CDR3 is made up of 13 amino acids. Germline V gene data show CDR1 as LNHDA and CDR2 as SQIVND (reference sequence). PCR amplification relied on 60 Vbeta primers (plus 13 Jbeta primers). Sequencing used immunoSEQ multiplex PCR; TCRdb keeps in-frame clones, though not all of them. This sample has 210,000 or so clones; over 60% occur once, and the top ten carry about 16%. The rearrangement uses TRBV19 and TRBJ1-1; 7 bases are shared with TRBD1. Sample: PBMCs. The TCR comes from a middle-aged man in good health and CMV-seronegative. The CDR3 region has the DNA TGTGCCAGTAGTACCCGGACAGGCCCCGGGGCTTTCTTT. As protein: CASSTRTGPGAFF.